This section outlines one T cell receptor (beta chain) sequence together with its context. This entry belongs to a study of blood T cell repertoires in COVID-19. The germline V and J ends were trimmed by 5 bases and 2 bases, with 9 bases remaining between them. CDR3 length equals 13 residues. Germline loops: CDR1 SEHNR, CDR2 FQNEAQ (reference sequence). Libraries were prepared by immunoSEQ multiplex PCR; TCRdb keeps only in-frame clonotypes and omits some of them. The data show approximately 27,000 clones, 80% to 90% seen once. V and J are TRBV7-9 and TRBJ1-2; D is unresolved. The receptor comes from a woman in her fifties or sixties with active COVID-19. The sequencing sample was made of peripheral blood. The CDR3 reads CASSPSGNYGYTF. The CDR3 DNA sequence: TGTGCCAGCAGCCCCTCAGGAAACTATGGCTACACCTTC.